The next 15 T cell receptor beta chains were all read from a single sample in a study of T cells in localized non-small cell lung cancer. Data came from immunoSEQ multiplex PCR; TCRdb stores just in-frame clones and leaves some out. The table lists tens of thousands of clones, around nine tenths of them singletons, with around 3.4% in the top ten. This specimen was peripheral blood, taken before any cancer treatment. Source of these receptors: a man aged 18 to 49 with stage I lung adenocarcinoma.

This clone was picked up a small number of times. The rearrangement uses TRBV5-4 and TRBJ2-7; D is tentatively TRBD1 or TRBD2 (5 bases each). Trimming shortened V by 1 base and J by 7 bases, and 15 bases separated the two germline ends. CDR1 SGHNT and CDR2 YYREEE come from the germline V gene (reference sequence). The CDR3 has 14 residues. The CDR3 coding sequence is TGTGCCAGCAGCTTGATGGGGGTGGCTCGTGAGCAGTACTTC. Translating gives CASSLMGVAREQYF.

The chain couples TRBV7-2 to TRBJ1-6; weak D call: TRBD1 (5 bases). Germline loops: CDR1 SGHTA, CDR2 FQGNSA. CDR3 length: 13 amino acids. The ends were cut back, 5 bases at V and 8 bases at J, with 10 bases in the middle. The CDR3 spells CASSQGIDSPLHF. The DNA of the CDR3 is TGTGCCAGCAGCCAGGGCATTGATTCACCCCTCCACTTT.

The chain joins TRBV19 to TRBJ1-4, with 7 bases aligning to TRBD1. The germline gives CDR1 LNHDA, CDR2 SQIVND (reference sequence). The CDR3 covers 15 residues. Trimming removed 5 bases from V and 5 bases from J; junction bases left unmatched: 8. The CDR3 region has the DNA TGTGCCAGTAGTTCATACAGGGGCCTAAATGAAAAACTGTTTTTT. Amino acid sequence: CASSSYRGLNEKLFF.

The V gene is TRBV30, the J gene TRBJ1-6, with D perhaps TRBD1 (6 bases). CDR1 and CDR2 (germline): GTSNPN, SVGIG (reference sequence). CDR3 size: 14 residues. V lost 1 base and J 5 bases, leaving 9 bases between the germline ends. CDR3 sequence (DNA): TGTGCCTGGAGTGACGGACAGAATAATTCACCCCTCCACTTT. Its protein product is CAWSDGQNNSPLHF. The complete variable domain, with remaining parts taken from reference TRBV30 and TRBJ1-6, reads SQTIHQWPATLVQPVGSPLSLECTVEGTSNPNLYWYRQAAGRGLQLLFYSVGIGQISSEVPQNLSASRPQDRQFILSSKKLLLSDSGFYLCAWSDGQNNSPLHFGNGTRLTVT.

The rearrangement joins TRBV19 to TRBJ1-2; D is undetermined. There are 16 residues in the CDR3. Trimming took off 5 bases at V and 4 bases at J, with 20 bases between the two ends. Looked up from germline, CDR1 is LNHDA and CDR2 is SQIVND (reference sequence). CDR3 in DNA: TGTGCCAGTAGTTGCGGGCCAAATCGAAAGACCTATGGCTACACCTTC. It specifies CASSCGPNRKTYGYTF.

This clone appeared a few times. The chain uses TRBV28 and TRBJ1-2; no definite D call. The V end was cut by 4 bases, the J end by 3 bases, with 15 bases between. From germline, CDR1 is MDHEN and CDR2 SYDVKM. This CDR3 contains 15 residues. The CDR3 nucleotides are TGTGCCAGCAGTTCCCGGAGCTCGGGCGACTATGGCTACACCTTC. This sequence encodes CASSSRSSGDYGYTF.

The V call is TRBV30, the J call TRBJ1-1; D gene ambiguous. Germline CDR1 reads GTSNPN; CDR2 reads SVGIG (reference sequence). CDR3 length: 15 residues. The V gene lost 3 bases and the J gene lost 4 bases, with 18 bases spanning the gap. CDR3 DNA sequence: TGTGCCTGGAGCCACCTAGAAGGTGGGAGCACTGAAGCTTTCTTT. Translating it yields CAWSHLEGGSTEAFF.

This clone was seen only once. V usage is TRBV5-6 and J usage is TRBJ1-1, with D hard to call. CDR1 and CDR2 (germline): SGHDT, YYEEEE. CDR3 size: 14 residues. Trimming removed 2 bases at V and 0 bases at J, with 8 bases between. The CDR3 is CASSLMGMNTEAFF. In DNA, the CDR3 is TGTGCCAGCAGCTTAATGGGTATGAACACTGAAGCTTTCTTT.

This chain links TRBV28 with TRBJ1-2; TRBD1 is a possible D gene (6 bases). Germline V lookup: CDR1 MDHEN, CDR2 SYDVKM. CDR3 length: 12 amino acids. The ends were cut back, 4 bases at V and 8 bases at J, with 11 bases in the middle. CDR3 bases: TGTGCCAGCAGTTGGCCGGGGGGCGGCTACACCTTC. This translates into CASSWPGGGYTF.

This clone is a singleton in its sample. The chain has TRBV5-8 and TRBJ1-5, with 8 bases matching TRBD1. The V gene end was trimmed by 3 bases and the J gene end by 4 bases; junction bases not matched to a gene: 6. The CDR3 runs 15 residues. Germline V gene lookup returns CDR1 SGHTS and CDR2 YDEGEE. The CDR3 nucleotides read TGTGCCAGCAGCTCTACAGGGGGTCCTAATCAGCCCCAGCATTTT. Encoded protein: CASSSTGGPNQPQHF.

This clone was seen a handful of times. The J gene is TRBJ1-2, the V gene TRBV5-4, with a weak D call TRBD1 (5 bases). Trimming shortened V by 4 bases and J by 4 bases, and 11 bases separated the two germline ends. This CDR3 is 13 amino acids long. Germline loops: CDR1 SGHNT, CDR2 YYREEE (reference sequence). The CDR3 here is CASSPGGGYGYTF. The CDR3 DNA sequence: TGTGCCAGCAGCCCGGGGGGAGGCTATGGCTACACCTTC. The full variable domain, rest sourced from reference TRBV5-4 and TRBJ1-2, is ETGVTQSPTHLIKTRGQQVTLRCSSQSGHNTVSWYQQALGQGPQFIFQYYREEENGRGNFPPRFSGLQFPNYSSELNVNALELDDSALYLCASSPGGGYGYTFGSGTRLTVV.

Only one count was recorded for this clone. V and J are TRBV9 and TRBJ1-1; D remains ambiguous. The CDR3 length is 13 residues. The V end was cut by 2 bases, the J end by 11 bases, with 16 bases between. CDR1 is SGDLS, CDR2 YYNGEE, per germline. The CDR3 DNA reads as TGTGCCAGCAGCGTGGTTCCCTTTACTAGCGCTTTCTTT. Amino acid sequence: CASSVVPFTSAFF.

The chain has TRBV4-3 and TRBJ1-2; D is undetermined. The CDR3 runs to 16 residues. Trimming removed 0 bases at V and 4 bases at J, with 15 bases between. CDR1 is LGHNA and CDR2 is YSLEER in the germline V gene. DNA of the CDR3: TGCGCCAGCAGCCAAGAATTGAGTATGCAGATCTATGGCTACACCTTC. Translated: CASSQELSMQIYGYTF.

This clone was picked up one time. This sequence joins TRBV6-5 and TRBJ1-2; the D gene is possibly TRBD1 (6 bases). This CDR3 is built from 12 residues. Trimming cost V 5 bases and J 8 bases, with 12 bases left between them. The germline gives CDR1 MNHEY, CDR2 SVGAGI. This CDR3 is CASSVRGSGYTF. The CDR3 DNA reads TGTGCCAGCAGTGTCAGGGGATCGGGCTACACCTTC.

The rearrangement joins TRBV11-2 to TRBJ1-3; TRBD1 might be the D (6 bases). The CDR3 has 18 amino acids. Germline CDR1 is SGHAT and CDR2 is FQNNGV. The ends were cut back, 4 bases at V and 0 bases at J, with 19 bases in the middle. The DNA for the CDR3 is TGTGCCAGCAGCTCGTACAATCTCAGGGGACACTCTGGAAACACCATATATTTT. Protein product: CASSSYNLRGHSGNTIYF.